The rows below give T cell receptor beta chains drawn from one sample of a study of Ad26.COV2.S vaccination and SARS-CoV-2 variants. The assay was immunoSEQ multiplex PCR, and TCRdb's table has in-frame clones only and misses some. The repertoire holds roughly 500,000 clones, roughly 87% seen once, with more than 10% in the top ten. This material consisted of peripheral blood, taken in a trial of Ad26.COV2.S vaccine versus placebo. The receptors derive from a person between 18 and 60 years old who received the Ad26.COV2.S COVID-19 vaccine or a placebo. The CDR3 runs from the conserved cysteine through the conserved F or W. The D gene is left open where the match is weak. Only part of the rows carry a size: once, few, many, or a class if the clone is expanded.

DNA	CDR3	V	size	D	J
TGTGCCAGCAGTACCCCCTACGGTGGCTACACCTTC	CASSTPYGGYTF	TRBV12-3/TRBV12-4	NA	NA	TRBJ1-2
TGTGCCAGTAGCTCCTACTTGACAGGGCCTTATGGCTACACCTTC	CASSSYLTGPYGYTF	TRBV19	once	TRBD1	TRBJ1-2
TGTGCCTGGAGCCACCCCCGCCGGGGCCGCTACACCTTC	CAWSHPRRGRYTF	TRBV30	NA	NA	TRBJ1-2
TGTGCCAGCAGTGAAGCGCGGTTAGCCCTCTATGGCTACACCTTC	CASSEARLALYGYTF	TRBV6-1	NA	NA	TRBJ1-2
TGTGCCAGCAGCCCTTACGGGAGGTTCAATGAGCAGTTCTTC	CASSPYGRFNEQFF	TRBV28	NA	TRBD2	TRBJ2-1
TGTGCCAGCAGCCCTACCTTGACCTACGAGCAGTACTTC	CASSPTLTYEQYF	TRBV9	NA	NA	TRBJ2-7
TGTGCCACCAGCAGAGACAGGTACTACGAGCAGTACTTC	CATSRDRYYEQYF	TRBV15	NA	NA	TRBJ2-7
TGTGCCAGCAGCTTCGGACTAGCGGATGAGCAGTTCTTC	CASSFGLADEQFF	TRBV7-3	once	TRBD2	TRBJ2-1
TGTGCCTCGGGACTAGCGGGAGGAGGAGAGCAGTTCTTC	CASGLAGGGEQFF	TRBV5-6	NA	TRBD2	TRBJ2-1
TGTGCCAGCAGTCCAGGACTAGCTGTGAGCGAGCAGTACTTC	CASSPGLAVSEQYF	TRBV27	NA	TRBD2	TRBJ2-7
TGTGCCAGTAGTACACGAAGGGGCGGGGAGCTGTTTTTT	CASSTRRGGELFF	TRBV19	NA	NA	TRBJ2-2
TGTGCCAGTGGGTCTAGCGGGCTGGGCACAGATACGCAGTATTTT	CASGSSGLGTDTQYF	TRBV19	NA	TRBD2	TRBJ2-3
TGTGCCAGCAGTTACTCTCCGGGGGCTTGGGGCTACACCTTC	CASSYSPGAWGYTF	TRBV6-5	NA	NA	TRBJ1-2
TGTGCCTGGGGCAGGGCGGATCAGCCCCAGCATTTT	CAWGRADQPQHF	TRBV30	NA	NA	TRBJ1-5
TGTGCCAGCAGTGGGTACAGGAGCACTGAAGCTTTCTTT	CASSGYRSTEAFF	TRBV25-1	NA	NA	TRBJ1-1
TGCGCCAGCAGCTCCAATCGAGGCAGGGGGCTTGGCTATGGCTACACCTTC	CASSSNRGRGLGYGYTF	TRBV5-1	NA	TRBD1	TRBJ1-2
TGCGCCAGCAGCTTTTCCGGGGAGGGAAACACCGGGGAGCTGTTTTTT	CASSFSGEGNTGELFF	TRBV5-1	NA	TRBD2	TRBJ2-2
TGTGCCAGCAGCTTCCCGGGGGTCGGGGAGCTGTTTTTT	CASSFPGVGELFF	TRBV5-4	few	NA	TRBJ2-2
TGTGCCAGCAGGGAGACAGGGGGGGTGGAGACCCAGTACTTC	CASRETGGVETQYF	TRBV28	NA	TRBD1	TRBJ2-5
TGTGCCAGCAGCTTAAACAGGATGGGAAACACCATATATTTT	CASSLNRMGNTIYF	TRBV11-1	few	NA	TRBJ1-3
TGTGCCAGCAGATTCCTACAGGGTCAGACCCAGTACTTC	CASRFLQGQTQYF	TRBV2	once	NA	TRBJ2-5
TGTGCCAGTAGTATCTGGTATCGAGAGGAATATCAGCCCCAGCATTTT	CASSIWYREEYQPQHF	TRBV19	NA	NA	TRBJ1-5
TGTGCCAGCAGCTTGGTGACTAACACAGATACGCAGTATTTT	CASSLVTNTDTQYF	TRBV5-4	NA	NA	TRBJ2-3
TGTGCCAGCAGCCCGACCGCGGCCAGGGAAAAACTGTTTTTT	CASSPTAAREKLFF	TRBV7-9	NA	NA	TRBJ1-4
TGTGCCAGCAGGGCCGGTGGGGATTATCAGCCCCAGCATTTT	CASRAGGDYQPQHF	TRBV2	NA	NA	TRBJ1-5
TGTGCCACCAGCAGACTAGCCTCAGAGACCCAGTACTTC	CATSRLASETQYF	TRBV15	NA	NA	TRBJ2-5
TGTGCCAGCAGCTTTCTTGGTGGACTAGCGGCGAATGAGCAGTTCTTC	CASSFLGGLAANEQFF	TRBV5-6	NA	TRBD2	TRBJ2-1
TGTGCTAGTGGTTTGGTAGTAGGGGACAGGGCCTACAATGAGCAGTTCTTC	CASGLVVGDRAYNEQFF	TRBV12-5	NA	TRBD1	TRBJ2-1
TGTGCCTGGAGTTTCCGGGACAGGGGAAGAGGCTACACCTTC	CAWSFRDRGRGYTF	TRBV30	NA	TRBD1	TRBJ1-2
TGTGCCAGCAGCTACCGTGGATCCGAAAAACTGTTTTTT	CASSYRGSEKLFF	TRBV13	NA	NA	TRBJ1-4
TGCGCCAGCAGCCCCTCGCGGCTAGCGGGAGTCGCCGAGCAGTACTTC	CASSPSRLAGVAEQYF	TRBV4-3	NA	TRBD2	TRBJ2-7
TGTGCCAGCAGTTACTCGTCGGCGGGACTAAATGAGCAGTTCTTC	CASSYSSAGLNEQFF	TRBV6-2/TRBV6-3	NA	TRBD2	TRBJ2-1
TGTGCCACCAGTGATTCGGCAGGGAGGGATAGAGCTTTCTTT	CATSDSAGRDRAFF	TRBV24-1	NA	NA	TRBJ1-1
TGTGCCAGCAGTCCCCGGGGCAGAGTGAACACTGAAGCTTTCTTT	CASSPRGRVNTEAFF	TRBV27	NA	NA	TRBJ1-1
TGCGCCAGCAGCGACAGGGCGGGAGAAGCTTTCTTT	CASSDRAGEAFF	TRBV5-1	NA	TRBD1	TRBJ1-1
TGTGCCAGCAGCCCGGCTAGCGGAACCTCTTACGGAGACGAGCAGTACTTC	CASSPASGTSYGDEQYF	TRBV28	NA	TRBD2	TRBJ2-7
TGTGCCAGCAGTTACTCCTTATTAGCGGGAAGGACAGATACGCAGTATTTT	CASSYSLLAGRTDTQYF	TRBV6-2/TRBV6-3	NA	TRBD2	TRBJ2-3
TGTGCCAGCCGACTGTGGAAATATGGCTACACCTTC	CASRLWKYGYTF	TRBV28	NA	NA	TRBJ1-2
TGTGCCAGTAGCGCAGACAGGGGGACCCTCAACTATGGCTACACCTTC	CASSADRGTLNYGYTF	TRBV19	NA	TRBD1	TRBJ1-2
TGTGCCAGCAGTGGAGCGGGGCAGCGGATCGACAATGAGCAGTTCTTC	CASSGAGQRIDNEQFF	TRBV5-4	NA	TRBD2	TRBJ2-1
TGTGCCAGCAGTTTGCTGCCAGGGGCGCAGTATTTT	CASSLLPGAQYF	TRBV27	few	NA	TRBJ2-3